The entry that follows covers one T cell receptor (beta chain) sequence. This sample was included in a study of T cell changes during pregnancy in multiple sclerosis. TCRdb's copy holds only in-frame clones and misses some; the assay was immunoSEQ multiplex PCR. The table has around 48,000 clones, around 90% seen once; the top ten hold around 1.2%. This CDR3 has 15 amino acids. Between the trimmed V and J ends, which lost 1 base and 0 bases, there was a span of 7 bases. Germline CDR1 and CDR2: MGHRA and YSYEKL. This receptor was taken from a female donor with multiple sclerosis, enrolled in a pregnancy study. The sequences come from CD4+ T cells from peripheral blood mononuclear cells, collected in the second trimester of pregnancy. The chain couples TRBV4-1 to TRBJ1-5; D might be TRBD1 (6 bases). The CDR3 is CASSQGQVSNQPQHF. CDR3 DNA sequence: TGCGCCAGCAGCCAAGGACAGGTTAGCAATCAGCCCCAGCATTTT.